This entry is about one T cell receptor (beta chain). Its target is not known. The data were obtained in a study of early T cells in non-severe SARS-CoV-2 infection. For the study at large: Chains stayed unpaired after sequencing of bulk RNA from unsorted whole blood. Findings of the study overall: Matching against VDJdb likely underestimated virus-specific expansions, favoring anti-spike CD8.

Separate cDNA molecules each had unique molecular identifiers attached to them. One entry per CDR3 protein results from TCRdb running MiXCR on the 5' RACE reads. The data hold 60,000 or so distinct CDR3 sequences, with over 9.5% observed a single time. The CDR3 runs to 17 residues. Trimming cost V 5 bases and J 2 bases; bases outside gene matches: 6. Germline values: CDR1 MDHEN, CDR2 SYDVKM. The material sequenced was whole blood, taken at baseline. The sequence came from an adult who was a healthcare worker with PCR-confirmed SARS-CoV-2 infection or an uninfected control (not recorded which). This sequence joins TRBV28 and TRBJ2-6; the match to TRBD2 covers 10 bases. CDR3 sequence: CASSRAGGPAGANVLTF. The CDR3, as DNA: TGTGCCAGCAGTAGAGCGGGGGGGCCGGCTGGGGCCAACGTCCTGACTTTC.